This T cell receptor beta chain appears in the sequencing data of a study of blood T cell repertoires in COVID-19. Study background: There were acute and convalescent COVID-19 samples, and they came from the United States, Italy and Spain.

Authors' data handling: How many nucleated cells were present was estimated from reference gene primer amplification. This table comes from immunoSEQ multiplex PCR, and its TCRdb copy is limited to in-frame clones, with some not included. V and J calls and clone size come straight from that table; D and trimming were deduced from the DNA. The sample carries about 300,000 clones, around 90% recorded once. The CDR3 runs to 14 residues. The V and J ends lost 1 base and 1 base respectively, with 7 bases between them. Germline V lookup: CDR1 MGHRA, CDR2 YSYEKL. Recruitment covered 20 to 25 US areas and drew participants whose ages spanned roughly 18 to 100 years.

This receptor was taken from a woman aged 25 to 45 who had recovered from COVID-19. The material sequenced was PBMCs or T cells enriched from blood (not recorded which). V gene TRBV4-1 combines with J gene TRBJ1-1; D not certain. CDR3 sequence (DNA): TGCGCCAGCAGCCAAGTCCGGAGGAACACTGAAGCTTTCTTT. Residues: CASSQVRRNTEAFF.